This is a list of T cell receptor beta chains from one sample in a study of post-analysis software for immune sequencing data. TCRdb re-called the PCR reads through MiXCR, storing one row per CDR3 protein. This table holds hundreds of thousands of distinct CDR3 sequences, 25% to 30% found once. Material: blood. The receptor source for this set is a girl aged 10 to 17 with multiple sclerosis. Each CDR3 is given with its conserved first and last residue. D genes are given only for firm matches. For some rows the clone size is stated as once, few or many, or as a class when expanded; others skip it.

v_gene	j_gene	abundance	d_gene	CDR3aa	CDR3nt
TRBV18	TRBJ2-1	.	TRBD2	CASSPSSGRVVYNEQFF	TGTGCCAGCTCACCTTCCAGCGGGAGAGTGGTCTACAATGAGCAGTTCTTC
TRBV4-2	TRBJ2-5	.	.	CASSQPQDRFEQFFGPGTQYF	.
TRBV29-1	TRBJ2-7	.	TRBD1	CSVGQSLYEQYF	TGCAGCGTGGGACAGAGCTTATACGAGCAGTACTTC
TRBV5-1	TRBJ1-1	once	.	CASSLGWGGLSTEAFF	TGCGCCAGCAGCTTGGGATGGGGAGGCTTGAGCACTGAAGCTTTCTTT
TRBV4-1	TRBJ1-2	few	.	CASSQVGRVRGYTF	TGCGCCAGCAGCCAAGTCGGTAGGGTTCGTGGCTACACCTTC
TRBV7-9	TRBJ2-1	.	TRBD1	CGSRLDRGGLDEQFF	TGTGGCAGCAGACTCGACAGGGGGGGGTTGGATGAGCAGTTCTTC
TRBV28	TRBJ2-1	.	.	CASRNRAHNEQFF	TGTGCCAGCAGGAACAGGGCCCACAATGAGCAGTTCTTC
TRBV2	TRBJ2-7	.	.	CASGGREYEQYF	TGTGCCAGCGGCGGACGGGAATACGAGCAGTACTTC
TRBV7-2	TRBJ2-3	.	TRBD2	CASSSIAGLGPDTQYF	TGTGCCAGCAGCTCTATAGCGGGGTTGGGGCCAGATACGCAGTATTTT
TRBV5-1	TRBJ2-3	few	TRBD2	CASRLTSGGRDTQYF	TGCGCCAGCAGACTTACTAGCGGGGGACGAGATACGCAGTATTTT
TRBV20-1	TRBJ2-1	few	TRBD1	CSASISGGVRYNEQFF	TGCAGTGCTAGTATTTCAGGGGGAGTACGATACAATGAGCAGTTCTTC
TRBV28	TRBJ2-7	.	.	CASSFSQGSYEQYF	TGTGCCAGCAGTTTCTCCCAGGGGAGTTACGAGCAGTACTTC
TRBV20-1	TRBJ2-5	many	.	CSAELGETQYF	TGCAGTGCTGAGCTGGGGGAGACCCAGTACTTC
TRBV5-1	TRBJ2-5	.	.	CASSLEGSGETQYF	TGCGCCAGCAGCTTGGAGGGATCTGGGGAGACCCAGTACTTC
TRBV11-2	TRBJ2-5	many	.	CASSRRLQETQYF	TGTGCCAGCAGCCGGAGGCTCCAAGAGACCCAGTACTTC
TRBV20-1	TRBJ2-7	few	TRBD2	CSAPLAGSSYEQYF	TGCAGTGCTCCCCTAGCGGGCAGCTCCTACGAGCAGTACTTC
TRBV9	TRBJ1-6	.	TRBD1	CASSARQGLGNSPLHF	TGTGCCAGCAGCGCCCGACAGGGATTGGGGAATTCACCCCTCCACTTT
TRBV19	TRBJ2-1	.	TRBD2	CASSIGASGGGIYNEQFF	TGTGCCAGTAGTATAGGGGCTAGCGGGGGCGGGATCTACAATGAGCAGTTCTTC
TRBV7-6	TRBJ2-1	many	TRBD2	CASSGRLASYNEQFF	TGTGCCAGCAGCGGCCGACTAGCGTCCTACAATGAGCAGTTCTTC
TRBV24-1	TRBJ2-4	few	.	CATSDAGSRAKNIQYF	TGTGCCACCAGTGATGCGGGATCAAGAGCCAAAAACATTCAGTACTTC
TRBV7-2	TRBJ1-2	few	.	CASSLAFSSGNYGYTF	TGTGCCAGCAGCTTAGCCTTTTCTAGCGGCAACTATGGCTACACCTTC
TRBV3-1	TRBJ1-2	.	.	CASSQGTWGYGYTF	TGTGCCAGCAGCCAAGGGACATGGGGCTATGGCTACACCTTC
TRBV5-1	TRBJ2-5	.	.	CASGHQSRGEETQYF	TGCGCCAGCGGCCACCAAAGTCGAGGGGAAGAGACCCAGTACTTC
TRBV27	TRBJ2-1	.	.	CASSGRIDEQFF	TGTGCCAGCAGTGGAAGGATCGATGAGCAGTTCTTC
TRBV4-2	TRBJ1-5	.	.	CASSQDLGDRPQHF	TGTGCCAGCAGCCAAGATTTGGGGGATCGGCCCCAGCATTTT
TRBV6-5	TRBJ1-2	.	.	CASSQWGGANGYTF	TGTGCCAGCAGCCAGTGGGGGGGCGCGAATGGCTACACCTTC
TRBV29-1	TRBJ1-2	few	.	CSVEAGVYGYTF	TGCAGCGTTGAAGCAGGGGTTTATGGCTACACCTTC
TRBV28	TRBJ2-5	.	.	CASSFGAQPFETQYF	TGTGCCAGCAGTTTTGGAGCCCAGCCCTTCGAGACCCAGTACTTC
TRBV14	TRBJ1-2	.	TRBD1	CASSQVSRTGKNNYGYTF	TGTGCCAGCAGCCAAGTTTCCAGGACAGGGAAGAATAACTATGGCTACACCTTC
TRBV10-2	TRBJ1-2	.	.	CASSATGGGYTF	TGCGCCAGCAGTGCGACTGGCGGTGGCTACACCTTC
TRBV9	TRBJ2-1	few	TRBD1	CASSVRQGAYNEQFF	TGTGCCAGCAGCGTAAGACAGGGGGCATACAATGAGCAGTTCTTC
TRBV7-2	TRBJ1-5	few	.	CASSGRTDFGGQPQHF	TGTGCCAGCAGCGGCCGGACGGATTTCGGGGGACAGCCCCAGCATTTT
TRBV27	TRBJ1-5	.	.	CASSFPGWPQHF	TGTGCCAGCAGTTTCCCCGGTTGGCCCCAGCATTTT
TRBV28	TRBJ2-3	.	.	CDSSWGGPADTQYF	TGTGACAGCAGTTGGGGGGGGCCGGCGGATACGCAGTATTTT
TRBV6-5	TRBJ1-2	.	.	CASSYLGSRVFTF	TGTGCCAGCAGTTACTTAGGCAGCAGGGTTTTCACCTTC